A single sample is the source of the 32 T cell receptor beta chains below, sequenced in a study of T cells in tumors after PD-1 blockade. Assay used: immunoSEQ multiplex PCR; TCRdb lists only in-frame clones, some missing. The sample lists roughly 60,000 clones; about 80% were seen once. The sequences come from PBMCs, collected before anti-PD-1 treatment. The receptors derive from a human donor with basal cell carcinoma.

The chain's CDR3 is CASSLQGGSSYEQYF. The CDR3 DNA is TGTGCCAGCAGCTTACAGGGAGGGAGCTCCTACGAGCAGTACTTC. J is TRBJ2-7 and V is TRBV5-5; possibly TRBD2 for D (7 bases). The ends were cut back, 2 bases at V and 0 bases at J, with 12 bases in the middle. The CDR3 runs 15 residues. Germline assignment: CDR1 SGHKS and CDR2 YYEKEE (reference sequence).

The chain links TRBV10-3 to TRBJ1-2; D call uncertain. V was shortened by 8 bases and J by 1 base, with 11 bases between the two germline ends. This CDR3 comprises 13 residues. Germline V gene data show CDR1 as ENHRY and CDR2 as SYGVKD. The DNA of the CDR3 is TGTGCCATCTCGGTGGACGATAACTATGGCTACACCTTC. Its protein product is CAISVDDNYGYTF.

This clone is a singleton in its sample. This chain uses TRBV5-1 with TRBJ1-3; D uncertain. The CDR3 has 14 amino acids. V lost 2 bases and J 0 bases, leaving 6 bases between the germline ends. Germline CDR1 and CDR2: SGHRS and YFSETQ. The CDR3: CASSLSTSGNTIYF. The CDR3 DNA is TGCGCCAGCAGCTTATCGACCTCTGGAAACACCATATATTTT.

To note about this clone: Compared with germline, one end of the junction differs, possibly owing to a read error. This chain joins TRBV18 and TRBJ1-6, with 7 bases identical to TRBD1. Germline CDR1 reads KGHSH; CDR2 reads LQKENI. The CDR3 is made up of 16 amino acids. CDR3 DNA sequence: TGTGCCAGCCCACCTAGGGATACAGGGGTCGGGTCACCCCTCCACTTT. As protein: CASPPRDTGVGSPLHF.

The chain is built from TRBV7-8 and TRBJ2-7; TRBD1 or TRBD2 may be the D gene (5 bases each). Looked up from germline, CDR1 is SGHVS and CDR2 is FQNEAQ. The CDR3 length is 14 residues. Between the trimmed V and J ends, which lost 5 bases and 6 bases, there was a span of 17 bases. CDR3 sequence (DNA): TGTGCCAGCAGCGCAAGGGGACGCCAGCCCGAGCAGTACTTC. Encoded protein: CASSARGRQPEQYF.

The J gene is TRBJ1-2, the V gene TRBV20-1; TRBD1 agrees at 9 bases. V lost 4 bases and J lost 12; bases outside the gene matches: 6. The CDR3 is made up of 11 amino acids. Germline V gene lookup returns CDR1 DFQATT and CDR2 SNEGSKA (reference sequence). CDR3 residues: CSATRDREDTF. In DNA form, the CDR3 reads TGCAGTGCTACCCGGGACAGGGAGGACACCTTC.

The gene calls are TRBV10-1 and TRBJ2-3; D unresolved. The CDR3 has 13 residues. The V gene's germline CDR1 is WNHNN and CDR2 SYGVQD (reference sequence). Trimming cost V 4 bases and J 5 bases, with 10 bases left between them. The CDR3 bases are TGCGCCAGCAGTGGACTTTCACAAGATACGCAGTATTTT. Protein sequence: CASSGLSQDTQYF.

V and J are TRBV3-1 (or the pseudogene TRBV3-2) and TRBJ2-2, with D unclear. Germline CDR1 reads LGHDT; CDR2 reads YNNKEL (reference sequence). The CDR3 loop spans 13 amino acids. Trimming removed 4 bases at V and 6 bases at J, with 9 bases between. CDR3 sequence: CASSRGRAGELFF. CDR3 nucleotide sequence: TGTGCCAGCAGCCGTGGCCGGGCCGGGGAGCTGTTTTTT.

The chain links TRBV19 to TRBJ1-3; TRBD1 aligns across 8 bases. The CDR3 length is 15 residues. Germline CDR1 is LNHDA and CDR2 is SQIVND (reference sequence). The J segment lost 0 bases and the V segment lost 6 bases, leaving 4 bases of the junction unmatched. The DNA of the CDR3 is TGTGCCAGTAGACTGGACAGGGCCTCTGGAAACACCATATATTTT. Translation gives CASRLDRASGNTIYF.

The chain employs TRBV7-9 and TRBJ1-6; unclear D gene. Germline V gene sequence: CDR1 SEHNR, CDR2 FQNEAQ (reference sequence). Trimming removed 6 bases from V and 9 bases from J, with 15 bases in between. This CDR3 has 14 residues. CDR3 residues: CASSPVSQGSPLHF. CDR3 DNA: TGTGCCAGCAGTCCTGTCTCACAAGGTTCACCCCTCCACTTT.

The chain employs TRBV10-3 and TRBJ1-4, with TRBD1 matching 7 bases. V dropped 3 bases and J dropped 9; count of bases not matched to a gene: 10. Germline V gives CDR1 ENHRY, CDR2 SYGVKD. The CDR3 runs to 15 residues. CDR3 bases: TGTGCCATCAGTGATGACAGGGTGGGCACGAAAAAACTGTTTTTT. This codes for CAISDDRVGTKKLFF.

In this sample, this clone turned up once. This chain joins TRBV6-5 and TRBJ1-1; a weak D match, TRBD1 (6 bases). V lost 6 bases to trimming and J lost 3 bases, with 14 bases between them. This CDR3 region has 14 residues. Germline loops: CDR1 MNHEY, CDR2 SVGAGI. The CDR3 region is CASRDRSWDTEAFF. DNA for the CDR3: TGTGCCAGCAGAGACAGGTCTTGGGACACTGAAGCTTTCTTT.

The rearrangement links TRBV7-3 to TRBJ2-3; 12 bases agree with TRBD2. This CDR3 contains 17 residues. V was pared by 5 bases and J by 0 bases, with 6 bases of the junction left unmatched. The germline V gene has CDR1 SGHTA and CDR2 FQGTGA. This CDR3 reads CASSQTSGGTSTDTQYF. DNA of the CDR3: TGTGCCAGCAGCCAGACTAGCGGGGGAACTAGCACAGATACGCAGTATTTT.

This chain joins TRBV5-1 and TRBJ1-1; D is possibly TRBD1 (5 bases). Germline V CDR1 and CDR2: SGHRS, YFSETQ. The V end was cut by 0 bases, the J end by 4 bases, with 16 bases between. The CDR3 runs to 16 residues. The CDR3 nucleotides are TGCGCCAGCAGCTTGGGGGATTTCGGGGGAGGCACTGAAGCTTTCTTT. Protein sequence: CASSLGDFGGGTEAFF.

The chain has TRBV5-6 and TRBJ1-4, with a weak D call TRBD1 (5 bases). With 0 bases removed from V and 2 bases from J, the gap between germline ends came to 11 bases. The CDR3 loop spans 16 amino acids. CDR1 SGHDT and CDR2 YYEEEE come from the germline V gene. Here the CDR3 reads CASSLAGAGTNEKLFF. Here the CDR3 DNA reads TGTGCCAGCAGCTTGGCCGGGGCCGGTACTAATGAAAAACTGTTTTTT.

This rearrangement joins TRBV7-6 to TRBJ2-3; D not resolved. Trimming left V 5 bases short and J 2 bases short, with 8 bases between. In germline, CDR1 is SGHVS, CDR2 FNYEAQ. The CDR3 has 13 amino acids. CDR3 in DNA: TGTGCCAGCAGCCCTCGGAACACAGATACGCAGTATTTT. Its translation: CASSPRNTDTQYF.

The chain has TRBV5-1 and TRBJ2-2, with 10 nucleotides matching TRBD1. Trimming removed 3 bases from V and 4 bases from J; junction bases left unmatched: 3. This CDR3 is built from 15 residues. The V gene's germline CDR1 is SGHRS and CDR2 YFSETQ. The CDR3, as DNA: TGCGCCAGCAGCTGGACAGGGGGAAGCACCGGGGAGCTGTTTTTT. Amino acids: CASSWTGGSTGELFF.

The chain joins TRBV28 to TRBJ1-2; TRBD1 agrees at 12 bases. From germline, CDR1 is MDHEN and CDR2 SYDVKM. The V segment lost 5 bases and the J segment 5 bases; nucleotides outside the gene matches: 6. CDR3 size: 15 residues. The CDR3 protein is CASSTGTGGGYGYTF. The CDR3 DNA sequence: TGTGCCAGCAGTACCGGGACAGGGGGCGGGTATGGCTACACCTTC.

The chain joins TRBV5-1 to TRBJ2-7, with a weak D call TRBD1 (5 bases). Germline loops: CDR1 SGHRS, CDR2 YFSETQ. V was shortened by 5 bases and J by 5 bases, with 17 bases between the two germline ends. This CDR3 region has 14 residues. CDR3 sequence reads: CASRVRGFRDEQYF. The CDR3 DNA reads TGCGCCAGCAGGGTTAGGGGTTTCCGCGACGAGCAGTACTTC.

The rearrangement links TRBV30 to TRBJ2-1, with 8 nucleotides matching TRBD2. J was trimmed by 1 base and V by 3 bases; bases with no gene match: 5. Looked up from germline, CDR1 is GTSNPN and CDR2 is SVGIG (reference sequence). The CDR3 covers 15 residues. The CDR3 sequence: CAWSHGGASYNEQFF. The CDR3, as DNA: TGTGCCTGGAGCCACGGGGGGGCATCCTACAATGAGCAGTTCTTC. The full variable domain, completed using reference TRBV30 and TRBJ2-1, is SQTIHQWPATLVQPVGSPLSLECTVEGTSNPNLYWYRQAAGRGLQLLFYSVGIGQISSEVPQNLSASRPQDRQFILSSKKLLLSDSGFYLCAWSHGGASYNEQFFGPGTRLTVL.

This chain connects TRBV6-5 to TRBJ1-1; D possibly corresponds to TRBD1 (6 bases). Germline CDR1 reads MNHEY; CDR2 reads SVGAGI. V was shortened by 5 bases and J by 1 base, with 11 bases between the two germline ends. The CDR3 is 14 amino acids. CDR3 loop: CASSPSGANTEAFF. CDR3 in DNA: TGTGCCAGCAGTCCTTCAGGGGCGAACACTGAAGCTTTCTTT.

The chain couples TRBV14 to TRBJ2-3, with 13 nucleotides matching TRBD2. V trimming: 5 bases; J trimming: 5 bases; junction bases outside the gene matches: 7. The CDR3 totals 16 residues. From germline, CDR1 is SGHDN and CDR2 FVKESK. The CDR3: CASSELAGGLRDTQYF. CDR3 sequence (DNA): TGTGCCAGCAGCGAACTAGCGGGGGGGTTACGAGATACGCAGTATTTT.

The chain recombines TRBV11-1 with TRBJ2-7, with 7 bases identical to TRBD1. CDR1 is SGHAT and CDR2 is FQDESV in the germline V gene (reference sequence). This CDR3 region has 15 residues. After removal of 5 bases from V and 5 bases from J, the junction contained 12 bases not matched to a gene. CDR3 loop: CASSPGLQGFDEQYF. The CDR3 DNA reads TGTGCCAGCAGCCCCGGGCTACAGGGGTTTGACGAGCAGTACTTC.

The V and J genes are TRBV6-5 and TRBJ2-2; a possible D gene is TRBD1 (6 bases). Germline V gene data show CDR1 as MNHEY and CDR2 as SVGAGI. The CDR3 sequence is 14 residues long. Trimming removed 7 bases from V and 7 bases from J, with 16 bases in between. CDR3 DNA: TGTGCCAGCACCCGACAGGTTGATATCGGGGAGCTGTTTTTT. Its translation is CASTRQVDIGELFF.

This clone was observed a handful of times. V is TRBV9 and J is TRBJ1-4; TRBD1 is a possible D gene (5 bases). CDR1 and CDR2 (germline): SGDLS, YYNGEE. V lost 0 bases, J lost 7 bases, and 10 bases lay in between. CDR3 length: 14 amino acids. The CDR3 DNA is TGTGCCAGCAGCGTAGGGGTCGGGGGTGAAAAACTGTTTTTT. It yields the protein CASSVGVGGEKLFF.

The chain carries TRBV15 and TRBJ2-1; 7 bases line up with TRBD1. CDR3 size: 16 residues. The germline V gene encodes CDR1 LNHNV and CDR2 YYDKDF (reference sequence). The ends lost 4 bases at V and 10 bases at J; junction bases unmatched: 16. CDR3 loop: CATSKTRGSTTGEQFF. In DNA form, the CDR3 reads TGTGCCACCAGCAAAACCAGGGGGTCCACAACAGGGGAGCAGTTCTTC.

This chain connects TRBV7-8 to TRBJ1-2; 7 bases are a match to TRBD1. Trimming at V came to 1 base and at J to 4 bases, leaving 9 bases not matched to a gene. Germline values: CDR1 SGHVS, CDR2 FQNEAQ. CDR3 length equals 16 residues. The DNA of the CDR3 is TGTGCCAGCAGCTTAGATCTTGCAGGGGGGTTCTATGGCTACACCTTC. This encodes CASSLDLAGGFYGYTF.

The chain carries TRBV6-5 and TRBJ1-6; 10 nucleotides line up with TRBD1. V shed 6 bases and J 8 bases; nucleotides not matched to a gene: 7. Looked up from germline, CDR1 is MNHEY and CDR2 is SVGAGI. CDR3 length equals 15 residues. CDR3 nucleotides: TGTGCCAGCAGGTTACTCGGGACAGGGGATTCACCCCTCCACTTT. Translating it yields CASRLLGTGDSPLHF.

The chain links TRBV6-6 to TRBJ2-1, with a tentative D call TRBD1 (7 bases). The V end lost 6 bases, the J end lost 3 bases, and 15 bases lay between the germline ends. The CDR3 spans 15 residues. CDR1 and CDR2 from the germline V gene are MNHNY and SVGAGI (reference sequence). CDR3 bases: TGTGCCAGCAGCCCAGGGGGGACTCTCTACAATGAGCAGTTCTTC. It specifies CASSPGGTLYNEQFF.

V is TRBV14 and J is TRBJ2-7; D uncertain. Between the trimmed V and J ends, which lost 3 bases and 8 bases, there was a span of 11 bases. The germline V gene has CDR1 SGHDN and CDR2 FVKESK. This CDR3 comprises 12 residues. CDR3 residues: CASSQGLTQQYF. CDR3 DNA: TGTGCCAGCAGCCAGGGTTTGACGCAGCAGTACTTC.

This clone was observed many times. The V call is TRBV5-4, the J call TRBJ1-2, with D perhaps matching TRBD1 (5 bases). The CDR3 runs 13 residues. The germline CDR1 and CDR2 sequences are SGHNT and YYREEE (reference sequence). V was trimmed by 4 bases and J by 5 bases, leaving 12 bases between them. CDR3 sequence (DNA): TGTGCCAGCAGCGCATACGGGGGTTATGGCTACACCTTC. It is translated as CASSAYGGYGYTF.

This clone occurred once. This chain links TRBV10-2 with TRBJ2-1; TRBD1 aligns across 7 bases. This CDR3 is built from 14 residues. J was trimmed by 0 bases and V by 9 bases; bases with no gene match: 5. The germline CDR1 and CDR2 sequences are WSHSY and SAAADI. The CDR3 DNA is TGCGCCAGTACAGGGGATAGCTCCTACAATGAGCAGTTCTTC. Its protein product is CASTGDSSYNEQFF.